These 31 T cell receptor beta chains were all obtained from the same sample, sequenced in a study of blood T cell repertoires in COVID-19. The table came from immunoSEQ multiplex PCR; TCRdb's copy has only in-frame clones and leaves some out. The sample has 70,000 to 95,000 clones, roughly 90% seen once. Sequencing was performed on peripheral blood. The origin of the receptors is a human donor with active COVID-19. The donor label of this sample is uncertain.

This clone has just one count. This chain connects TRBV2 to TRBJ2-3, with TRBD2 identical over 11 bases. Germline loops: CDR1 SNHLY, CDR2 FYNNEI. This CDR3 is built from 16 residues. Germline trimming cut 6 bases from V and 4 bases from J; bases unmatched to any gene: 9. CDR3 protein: CASRRGTSGGSDTQYF. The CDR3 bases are TGTGCCAGCAGGAGGGGAACTAGCGGGGGCTCAGATACGCAGTATTTT.

The CDR3 sequence is CASSLTGIKTQYF. The DNA for the CDR3 is TGTGCCAGCAGCTTGACAGGGATCAAGACCCAGTACTTC. The J gene is TRBJ2-5, the V gene TRBV11-2; 7 bases are a match to TRBD1. The V gene's germline CDR1 is SGHAT and CDR2 FQNNGV. This CDR3 has 13 amino acids. V shed 3 bases and J 6 bases; nucleotides not matched to a gene: 4.

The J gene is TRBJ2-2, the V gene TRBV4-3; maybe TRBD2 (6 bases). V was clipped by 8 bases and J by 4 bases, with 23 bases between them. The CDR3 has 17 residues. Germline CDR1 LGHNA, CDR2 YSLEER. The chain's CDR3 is CASCGLGGGLVTGELFF. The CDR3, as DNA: TGCGCCAGCTGTGGACTCGGGGGTGGTTTGGTCACCGGGGAGCTGTTTTTT.

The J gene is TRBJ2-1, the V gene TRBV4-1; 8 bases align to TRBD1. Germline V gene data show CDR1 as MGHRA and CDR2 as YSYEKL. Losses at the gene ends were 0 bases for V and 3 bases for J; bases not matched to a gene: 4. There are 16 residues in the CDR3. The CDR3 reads CASSQEQGAIYNEQFF. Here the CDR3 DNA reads TGCGCCAGCAGCCAAGAGCAGGGGGCAATCTACAATGAGCAGTTCTTC.

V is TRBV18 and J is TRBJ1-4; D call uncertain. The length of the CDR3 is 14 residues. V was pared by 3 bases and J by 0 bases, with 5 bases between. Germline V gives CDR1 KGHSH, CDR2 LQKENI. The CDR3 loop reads CASSPSATNEKLFF. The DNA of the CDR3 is TGTGCCAGCTCACCTTCAGCAACTAATGAAAAACTGTTTTTT.

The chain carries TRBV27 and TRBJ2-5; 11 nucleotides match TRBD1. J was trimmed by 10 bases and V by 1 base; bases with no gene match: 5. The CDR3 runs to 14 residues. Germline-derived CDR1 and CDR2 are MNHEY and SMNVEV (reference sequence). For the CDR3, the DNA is TGTGCCAGCAGTTTATTGGGGACAGGGGGGAACCAGTACTTC. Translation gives CASSLLGTGGNQYF.

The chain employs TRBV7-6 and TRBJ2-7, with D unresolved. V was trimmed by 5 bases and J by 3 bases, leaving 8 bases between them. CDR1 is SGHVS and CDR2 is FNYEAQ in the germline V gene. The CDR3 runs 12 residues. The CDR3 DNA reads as TGTGCCAGCAGCAACAATTACTACGAGCAGTACTTC. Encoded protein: CASSNNYYEQYF.

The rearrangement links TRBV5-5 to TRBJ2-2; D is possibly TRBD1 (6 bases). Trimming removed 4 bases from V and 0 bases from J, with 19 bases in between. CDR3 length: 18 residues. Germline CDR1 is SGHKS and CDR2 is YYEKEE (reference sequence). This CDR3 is CASSASFDRITNTGELFF. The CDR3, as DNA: TGTGCCAGCAGCGCCTCCTTCGACAGGATTACGAACACCGGGGAGCTGTTTTTT.

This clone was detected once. CDR3 nucleotides: TGTGCCAGCAGTTACGGACAGATGAACACTGAAGCTTTCTTT. Protein sequence: CASSYGQMNTEAFF. The rearrangement uses TRBV6-5 and TRBJ1-1; maybe TRBD1 (6 bases). With 2 bases removed from V and 0 bases from J, the gap between germline ends came to 7 bases. CDR3 length: 14 amino acids. From germline, CDR1 is MNHEY and CDR2 SVGAGI.

The CDR3 bases are TGTGCCAGCAGCGCCCCACCGGGGGGCCCAATGAACACTGAAGCTTTCTTT. Its protein is CASSAPPGGPMNTEAFF. The chain links TRBV9 to TRBJ1-1, with a weak D call TRBD1 (6 bases). The CDR3 has 17 amino acids. Deletions cut 3 bases from V and 0 bases from J, with 18 bases between. The germline V gene encodes CDR1 SGDLS and CDR2 YYNGEE.

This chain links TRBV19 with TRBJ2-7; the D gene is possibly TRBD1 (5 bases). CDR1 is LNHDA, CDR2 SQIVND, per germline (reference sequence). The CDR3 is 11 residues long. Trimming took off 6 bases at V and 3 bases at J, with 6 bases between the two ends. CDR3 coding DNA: TGTGCCAGTAGCAGGGACTACGAGCAGTACTTC. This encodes CASSRDYEQYF.

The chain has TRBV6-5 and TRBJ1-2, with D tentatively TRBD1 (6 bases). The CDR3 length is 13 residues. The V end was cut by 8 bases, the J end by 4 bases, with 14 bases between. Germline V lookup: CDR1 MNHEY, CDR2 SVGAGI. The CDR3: CASAQGGAYGYTF. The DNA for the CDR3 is TGTGCCAGCGCACAGGGTGGGGCCTATGGCTACACCTTC.

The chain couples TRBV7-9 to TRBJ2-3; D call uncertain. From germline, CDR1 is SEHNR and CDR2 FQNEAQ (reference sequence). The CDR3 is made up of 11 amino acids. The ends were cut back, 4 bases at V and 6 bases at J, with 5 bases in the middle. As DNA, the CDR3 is TGTGCCAGCAGCTGGGCGGATACGCAGTATTTT. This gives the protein CASSWADTQYF.

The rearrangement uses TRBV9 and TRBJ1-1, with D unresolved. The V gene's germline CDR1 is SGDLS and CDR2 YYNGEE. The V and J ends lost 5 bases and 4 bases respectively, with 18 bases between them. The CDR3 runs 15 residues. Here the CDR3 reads CASSRLSGLGTEAFF. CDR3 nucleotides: TGTGCCAGCAGTCGTCTGTCTGGGCTCGGCACTGAAGCTTTCTTT.

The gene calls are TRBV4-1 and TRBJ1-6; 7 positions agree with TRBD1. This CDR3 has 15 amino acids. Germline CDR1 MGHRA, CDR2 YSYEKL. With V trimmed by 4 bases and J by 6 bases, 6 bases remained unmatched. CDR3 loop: CASSRGTALNSPLHF. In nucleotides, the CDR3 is TGCGCCAGCAGCCGTGGGACAGCTCTTAATTCACCCCTCCACTTT.

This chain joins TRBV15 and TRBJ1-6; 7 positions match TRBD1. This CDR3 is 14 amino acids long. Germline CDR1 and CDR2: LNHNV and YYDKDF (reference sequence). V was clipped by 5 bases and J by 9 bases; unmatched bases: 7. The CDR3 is CATSSYRGGSPLHF. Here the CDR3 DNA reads TGTGCCACCAGCTCCTACAGGGGTGGTTCACCCCTCCACTTT.

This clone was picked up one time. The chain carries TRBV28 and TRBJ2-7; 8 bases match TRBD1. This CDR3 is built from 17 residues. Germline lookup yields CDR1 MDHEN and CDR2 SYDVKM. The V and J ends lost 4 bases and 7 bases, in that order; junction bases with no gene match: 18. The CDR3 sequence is CASSSSGGHPALIEQYF. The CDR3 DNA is TGTGCCAGCAGTTCATCAGGGGGCCACCCTGCGCTGATAGAGCAGTACTTC.

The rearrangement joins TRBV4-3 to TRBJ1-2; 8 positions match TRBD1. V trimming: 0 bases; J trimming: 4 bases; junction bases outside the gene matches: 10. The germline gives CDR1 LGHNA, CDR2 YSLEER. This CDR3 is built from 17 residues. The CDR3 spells CASSQDRQGAPSYGYTF. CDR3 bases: TGCGCCAGCAGCCAAGATCGCCAGGGGGCGCCTTCCTATGGCTACACCTTC.

The CDR3 reads CASSLTAGGGGELFF. The CDR3 DNA reads TGCGCCAGCAGCCTGACGGCAGGAGGCGGCGGGGAGCTGTTTTTT. The chain uses TRBV4-1 and TRBJ2-2; possibly TRBD2 for D (5 bases). The germline gives CDR1 MGHRA, CDR2 YSYEKL. This CDR3 has 15 residues. V lost 4 bases and J 7 bases, leaving 16 bases between the germline ends.

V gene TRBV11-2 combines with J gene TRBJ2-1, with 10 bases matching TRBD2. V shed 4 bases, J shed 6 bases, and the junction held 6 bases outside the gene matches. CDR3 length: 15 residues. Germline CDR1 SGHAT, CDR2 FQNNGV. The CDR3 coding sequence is TGTGCCAGCAGCTGGGGACTAGCGACGGGCAATGAGCAGTTCTTC. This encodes CASSWGLATGNEQFF.

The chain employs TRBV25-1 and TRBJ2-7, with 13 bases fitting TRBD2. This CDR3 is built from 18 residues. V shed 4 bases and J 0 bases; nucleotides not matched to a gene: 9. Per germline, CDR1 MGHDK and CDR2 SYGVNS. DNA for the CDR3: TGTGCCAGCAGTGTTCCGACTAGCGGGGGGCGAAGCTCCTACGAGCAGTACTTC. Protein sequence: CASSVPTSGGRSSYEQYF.

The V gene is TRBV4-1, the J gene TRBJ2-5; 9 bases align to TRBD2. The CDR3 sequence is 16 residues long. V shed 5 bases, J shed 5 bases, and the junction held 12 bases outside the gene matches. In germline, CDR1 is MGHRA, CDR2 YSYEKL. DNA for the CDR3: TGCGCCAGCAGCAAAGGCCCCGGCGGGGGGGCTGAGACCCAGTACTTC. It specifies CASSKGPGGGAETQYF.

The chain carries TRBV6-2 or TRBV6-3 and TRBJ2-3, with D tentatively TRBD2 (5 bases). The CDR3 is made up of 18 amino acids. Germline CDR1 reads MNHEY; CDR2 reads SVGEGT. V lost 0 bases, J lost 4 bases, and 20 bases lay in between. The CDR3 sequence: CASSYSIQRAEGPDTQYF. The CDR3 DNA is TGTGCCAGCAGTTACTCCATACAGCGAGCGGAAGGACCAGATACGCAGTATTTT.

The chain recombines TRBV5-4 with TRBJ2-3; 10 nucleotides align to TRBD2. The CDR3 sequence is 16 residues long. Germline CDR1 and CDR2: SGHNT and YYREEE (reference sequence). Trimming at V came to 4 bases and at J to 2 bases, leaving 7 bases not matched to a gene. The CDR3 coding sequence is TGTGCCAGCAGCCTCCCTAGCGGGGGCCTCACAGATACGCAGTATTTT. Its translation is CASSLPSGGLTDTQYF.

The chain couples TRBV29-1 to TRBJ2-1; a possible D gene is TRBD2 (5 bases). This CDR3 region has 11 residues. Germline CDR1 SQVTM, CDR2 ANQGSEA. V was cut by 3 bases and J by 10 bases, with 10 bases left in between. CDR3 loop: CSVDTGYEQFF. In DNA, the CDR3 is TGCAGCGTTGATACGGGGTACGAGCAGTTCTTC.

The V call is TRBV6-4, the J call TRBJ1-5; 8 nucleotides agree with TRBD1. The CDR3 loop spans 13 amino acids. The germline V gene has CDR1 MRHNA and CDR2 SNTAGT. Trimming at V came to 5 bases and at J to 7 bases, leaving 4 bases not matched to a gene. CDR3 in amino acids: CASSPDRGQPQHF. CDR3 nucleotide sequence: TGTGCCAGCAGTCCCGACAGGGGCCAGCCCCAGCATTTT.

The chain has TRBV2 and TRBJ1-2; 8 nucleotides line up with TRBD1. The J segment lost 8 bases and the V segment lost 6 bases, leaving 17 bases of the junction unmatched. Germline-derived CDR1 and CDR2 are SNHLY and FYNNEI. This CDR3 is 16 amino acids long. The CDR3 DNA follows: TGTGCCAGCAGCTCCCTAATACAGGGGGAAAGTGAAGGCTACACCTTC. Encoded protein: CASSSLIQGESEGYTF. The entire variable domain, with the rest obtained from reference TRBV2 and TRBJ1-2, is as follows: EPEVTQTPSHQVTQMGQEVILRCVPISNHLYFYWYRQILGQKVEFLVSFYNNEISEKSEIFDDQFSVERPDGSNFTLKIRSTKLEDSAMYFCASSSLIQGESEGYTFGSGTRLTVV.

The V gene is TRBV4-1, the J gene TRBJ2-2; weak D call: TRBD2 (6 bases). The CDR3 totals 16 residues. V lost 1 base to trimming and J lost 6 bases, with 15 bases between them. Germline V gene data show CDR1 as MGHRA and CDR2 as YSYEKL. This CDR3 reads CASSQGRRGNAGELFF. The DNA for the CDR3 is TGCGCCAGCAGCCAAGGGCGGCGGGGTAACGCCGGGGAGCTGTTTTTT.

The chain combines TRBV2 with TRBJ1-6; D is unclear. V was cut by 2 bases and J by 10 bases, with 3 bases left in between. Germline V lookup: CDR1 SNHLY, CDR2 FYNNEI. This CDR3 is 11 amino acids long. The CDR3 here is CASSERSPLHF. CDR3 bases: TGTGCCAGCAGTGAACGGTCACCCCTCCACTTT.

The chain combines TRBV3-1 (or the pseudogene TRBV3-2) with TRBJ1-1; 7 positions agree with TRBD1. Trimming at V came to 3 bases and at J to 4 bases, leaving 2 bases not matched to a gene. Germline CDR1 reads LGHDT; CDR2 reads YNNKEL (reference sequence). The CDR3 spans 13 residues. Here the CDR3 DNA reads TGTGCCAGCAGCCACGCAGGGGGCACTGAAGCTTTCTTT. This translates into CASSHAGGTEAFF.

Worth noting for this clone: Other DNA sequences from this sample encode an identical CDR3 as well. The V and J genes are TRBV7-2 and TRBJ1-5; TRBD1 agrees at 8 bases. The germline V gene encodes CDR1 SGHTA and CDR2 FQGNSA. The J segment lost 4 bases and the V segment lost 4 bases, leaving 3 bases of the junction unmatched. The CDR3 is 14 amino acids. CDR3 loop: CASSSNRGNQPQHF. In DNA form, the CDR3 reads TGTGCCAGCAGCTCGAACAGGGGGAATCAGCCCCAGCATTTT. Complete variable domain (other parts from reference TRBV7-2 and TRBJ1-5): GAGVSQSPSNKVTEKGKDVELRCDPISGHTALYWYRQSLGQGLEFLIYFQGNSAPDKSGLPSDRFSAERTGGSVSTLTIQRTQQEDSAVYLCASSSNRGNQPQHFGDGTRLSIL.